The 28 T cell receptor beta chains given below trace back to one sample, sequenced in a study of beta chain features in type 1 diabetes. Notes on the study in general: Shorter TCRB CDR3s, moderately but significantly so, marked every one of the four CD4+ subsets in Type 1 diabetes patients.

Their specific antigens are unknown. cDNA synthesis used the whole RNA isolate, giving expressed TCRB sequences. Method: immunoSEQ multiplex PCR; TCRdb's copy keeps in-frame clones and lacks some. In the table there are approximately 100,000 clones, approximately 30% of which are singletons. The sequenced sample consisted of central memory CD4+ T cells from blood. These receptors originate from a woman younger than 30 with type 1 diabetes.

The chain joins TRBV11-3 to TRBJ2-4; possibly TRBD1 for D (7 bases). Per germline, CDR1 SGHNT and CDR2 YENEEA. This CDR3 comprises 16 residues. V lost 3 bases and J lost 6, with 18 bases in between. The CDR3 DNA reads TGTGCCAGCAGCTTGGGAGACAGGGCCGGGGGAAACATTCAGTACTTC. It specifies CASSLGDRAGGNIQYF. The full variable domain, rest sourced from reference TRBV11-3 and TRBJ2-4, is EAGVVQSPRYKIIEKKQPVAFWCNPISGHNTLYWYLQNLGQGPELLIRYENEEAVDDSQLPKDRFSAERLKGVDSTLKIQPAELGDSAVYLCASSLGDRAGGNIQYFGAGTRLSVL.

There are a few counts of this clone. V and J are TRBV9 and TRBJ1-1; possible D gene TRBD1, 5 bases. Germline lookup yields CDR1 SGDLS and CDR2 YYNGEE. This CDR3 region has 15 residues. The V end lost 3 bases, the J end lost 4 bases, and 16 bases lay between the germline ends. The CDR3 coding sequence is TGTGCCAGCAGCGGGGGGGGAGCCTTGGGCACTGAAGCTTTCTTT. This encodes CASSGGGALGTEAFF.

This clone was picked up a small number of times. The chain recombines TRBV10-3 with TRBJ1-1; 10 bases match TRBD1. The CDR3 extends over 17 amino acids. With V trimmed by 6 bases and J by 4 bases, 14 bases remained unmatched. Germline V gives CDR1 ENHRY, CDR2 SYGVKD. In DNA form, the CDR3 reads TGTGCCATCAGAAGGACCGCCGGGACAGGGGAGAGCACTGAAGCTTTCTTT. Its protein is CAIRRTAGTGESTEAFF.

This clone occurred a few times. This sequence joins TRBV18 and TRBJ2-3, with a tentative D call TRBD2 (6 bases). V was shortened by 3 bases and J by 5 bases, with 18 bases between the two germline ends. CDR3 length: 16 residues. Germline values: CDR1 KGHSH, CDR2 LQKENI. CDR3: CASSPPGTQVGDTQYF. The CDR3 nucleotides are TGTGCCAGCTCACCGCCGGGGACTCAAGTGGGAGATACGCAGTATTTT.

This clone was picked up a small number of times. The rearrangement joins TRBV18 to TRBJ2-3, with D possibly matching TRBD2 (6 bases). Germline loops: CDR1 KGHSH, CDR2 LQKENI. This CDR3 has 14 amino acids. V lost 3 bases to trimming and J lost 4 bases, with 11 bases between them. For the CDR3, the DNA is TGTGCCAGCTCACCCACTTCGGGGGCAGATACGCAGTATTTT. This gives the protein CASSPTSGADTQYF.

This clone was counted only a few times. The chain is built from TRBV6-9 and TRBJ2-1; TRBD1 is a possible D gene (5 bases). The CDR3 is 14 amino acids. Germline V CDR1 and CDR2: MNHGY, SVAAGI. Trimming pared 2 bases from V and 6 bases from J, leaving 11 bases between. Here the CDR3 DNA reads TGTGCCAGCAGTTATGGTCAGGGTGGCAATGAGCAGTTCTTC. Translation gives CASSYGQGGNEQFF.

This clone was picked up a small number of times. The rearrangement uses TRBV6-5 and TRBJ1-5; D gene unclear. Trimming stripped 6 bases from V and 9 bases from J, with 12 bases between. CDR3 size: 12 residues. Germline V gene lookup returns CDR1 MNHEY and CDR2 SVGAGI. CDR3 sequence (DNA): TGTGCCAGCAGATCCTCGGGTGGGCCCCAGCATTTT. Its protein product is CASRSSGGPQHF.

The sample holds a few counts of this clone. The J gene is TRBJ1-3, the V gene TRBV5-1; D is perhaps TRBD1 (5 bases). Trimming shortened V by 4 bases and J by 3 bases, and 11 bases separated the two germline ends. CDR1 SGHRS and CDR2 YFSETQ come from the germline V gene. The CDR3 covers 14 residues. The CDR3 region is CASSPAGGGNTIYF. The CDR3 nucleotides read TGCGCCAGCAGCCCGGCGGGGGGTGGAAACACCATATATTTT. The full variable domain, completed using reference TRBV5-1 and TRBJ1-3, is KAGVTQTPRYLIKTRGQQVTLSCSPISGHRSVSWYQQTPGQGLQFLFEYFSETQRNKGNFPGRFSGRQFSNSRSEMNVSTLELGDSALYLCASSPAGGGNTIYFGEGSWLTVV.

This clone was recorded a few times. V and J are TRBV18 and TRBJ1-1, with 8 bases lining up with TRBD1. The germline V gene encodes CDR1 KGHSH and CDR2 LQKENI. The CDR3 consists of 15 residues. J lost 3 bases, V lost 4 bases, and 7 bases had no gene match. The DNA of the CDR3 is TGTGCCAGCTCACGGGGGACAGGATGGGACACTGAAGCTTTCTTT. It is translated as CASSRGTGWDTEAFF.

J is TRBJ2-1 and V is TRBV5-4; 10 nucleotides align to TRBD2. The CDR3 is 18 residues long. From germline, CDR1 is SGHNT and CDR2 YYREEE (reference sequence). Trimming at V came to 0 bases and at J to 4 bases, leaving 10 bases not matched to a gene. CDR3: CASSLASSGSWGYNEQFF. The DNA for the CDR3 is TGTGCCAGCAGCTTGGCTTCTAGCGGGAGCTGGGGGTACAATGAGCAGTTCTTC.

V and J are TRBV11-2 and TRBJ2-1, with 7 positions matching TRBD2. The CDR3 loop spans 16 amino acids. Trimming at V came to 0 bases and at J to 8 bases, leaving 10 bases not matched to a gene. CDR1 is SGHAT and CDR2 is FQNNGV in the germline V gene. This chain's CDR3 is CASSLDRSGGVDEQFF. The CDR3 coding sequence is TGTGCCAGCAGCTTAGATCGGTCGGGAGGAGTGGATGAGCAGTTCTTC.

J is TRBJ1-2 and V is TRBV19, with TRBD1 as a possible D gene (6 bases). V shed 5 bases and J shed 8 bases, with 18 bases lying between them. Germline V gene lookup returns CDR1 LNHDA and CDR2 SQIVND (reference sequence). The CDR3 is 14 residues long. DNA of the CDR3: TGTGCCAGTAGTCAAACAGGGAAACCGGGAGGCTACACCTTC. As protein: CASSQTGKPGGYTF.

This sequence joins TRBV29-1 and TRBJ2-5; D possibly corresponds to TRBD2 (5 bases). Trimming removed 4 bases from V and 5 bases from J, with 5 bases in between. The germline V gene encodes CDR1 SQVTM and CDR2 ANQGSEA. The CDR3 consists of 10 residues. The CDR3 is CSVGGETQYF. CDR3 bases: TGCAGCGTTGGCGGGGAGACCCAGTACTTC.

This clone was observed a handful of times. This chain connects TRBV28 to TRBJ2-2, with 7 positions matching TRBD2. V lost 4 bases to trimming and J lost 3 bases; unmatched junction nucleotides: 8. The CDR3 runs 16 residues. Germline loops: CDR1 MDHEN, CDR2 SYDVKM. CDR3 coding DNA: TGTGCCAGCAGTTCGCCCGGGACTACTTACACCGGGGAGCTGTTTTTT. This gives the protein CASSSPGTTYTGELFF.

The chain links TRBV11-2 to TRBJ2-1, with 13 positions matching TRBD2. CDR3 length: 18 residues. CDR1 and CDR2 from the germline V gene are SGHAT and FQNNGV. V gave up 3 bases and J gave up 5 bases; unmatched junction bases: 10. As DNA, the CDR3 is TGTGCCAGCAGCTTTTCCAGACTAGCGGGAGGTCTGCACAATGAGCAGTTCTTC. This encodes CASSFSRLAGGLHNEQFF.

This clone came up a few times. The chain uses TRBV5-4 and TRBJ2-1, with TRBD2 identical over 9 bases. This CDR3 has 16 residues. Germline assignment: CDR1 SGHNT and CDR2 YYREEE (reference sequence). J gave up 8 bases and V 5 bases, and 14 bases lay outside the gene matches. The CDR3 protein is CASSLNAGGPWDEQFF. In DNA, the CDR3 is TGTGCCAGCAGTCTGAATGCGGGAGGGCCCTGGGATGAGCAGTTCTTC.

V is TRBV23-1 and J is TRBJ1-5; D is undetermined. TRBV23-1 is annotated as an ORF whose role is uncertain. This CDR3 region has 15 residues. V was pared by 4 bases and J by 3 bases, with 13 bases between. Written as DNA, the CDR3 is TGCGCCAGCAGTCCGCCCTGCGGTTACAATCAGCCCCAGCATTTT. As protein: CASSPPCGYNQPQHF.

The genes are TRBV21-1 and TRBJ1-3. TRBV21-1 is termed a pseudogene. This CDR3 is built from 17 residues. The CDR3 DNA is TGTGCCAGCAGCAAAGGGGAGAGCAGGACCTCTGGAAACACCATATATTTT. This codes for CASSKGESRTSGNTIYF.

The chain is built from TRBV11-2 and TRBJ2-1, with D possibly being TRBD2 (5 bases). Trimming took off 4 bases at V and 5 bases at J, with 21 bases between the two ends. The CDR3 has 17 amino acids. Germline V lookup: CDR1 SGHAT, CDR2 FQNNGV. This chain's CDR3 is CASSSATLKRSHNEQFF. CDR3 sequence (DNA): TGTGCCAGCAGCTCAGCCACCTTAAAGCGGTCCCACAATGAGCAGTTCTTC.

The rearrangement uses TRBV7-9 and TRBJ2-3, with 7 bases identical to TRBD2. CDR1 and CDR2 (germline): SEHNR, FQNEAQ (reference sequence). The V gene end was trimmed by 0 bases and the J gene end by 2 bases; junction bases not matched to a gene: 8. CDR3 length: 17 residues. The CDR3 is CASSLAQTSWDTDTQYF. The CDR3 DNA reads TGTGCCAGCAGCTTAGCGCAGACTAGCTGGGACACAGATACGCAGTATTTT.

The chain couples TRBV5-1 to TRBJ1-1; 9 bases map to TRBD1. Germline V CDR1 and CDR2: SGHRS, YFSETQ. CDR3 length equals 18 residues. The V segment lost 0 bases and the J segment 3 bases; nucleotides outside the gene matches: 12. DNA for the CDR3: TGCGCCAGCAGCTTGGCCGCCGGGACAGGGAGGGGGGACACTGAAGCTTTCTTT. It encodes CASSLAAGTGRGDTEAFF.

This clone was observed a few times. The rearrangement joins TRBV7-9 to TRBJ2-5, with a possible D match to TRBD1 (5 bases). The germline V gene has CDR1 SEHNR and CDR2 FQNEAQ (reference sequence). V gave up 5 bases and J gave up 5 bases, with 18 bases separating them. CDR3 length: 15 residues. The CDR3 DNA reads as TGTGCCAGCAGCGCAGGACCCCTAAAGGGGGAGACCCAGTACTTC. As protein: CASSAGPLKGETQYF.

This clone was seen only a few times. The chain links TRBV7-2 to TRBJ2-1; 7 bases line up with TRBD2. Germline values: CDR1 SGHTA, CDR2 FQGNSA. Trimming took 5 bases from V and 10 from J; bases not matched to a gene: 11. The CDR3 has 14 amino acids. The CDR3: CASSLSGRPEEQFF. The CDR3 nucleotides are TGTGCCAGCAGCCTTAGCGGGCGGCCCGAGGAGCAGTTCTTC.

This clone turned up a few times. The chain is built from TRBV19 and TRBJ2-1; possibly TRBD1 for D (6 bases). CDR1 is LNHDA, CDR2 SQIVND, per germline (reference sequence). V was shortened by 2 bases and J by 6 bases, with 8 bases between the two germline ends. The CDR3 consists of 13 residues. CDR3 in amino acids: CASSIQGGNEQFF. Here the CDR3 DNA reads TGTGCCAGTAGTATACAAGGGGGCAATGAGCAGTTCTTC.

The chain recombines TRBV30 with TRBJ2-5; possible D gene TRBD1, 7 bases. V lost 5 bases and J 5 bases, leaving 21 bases between the germline ends. Germline CDR1 GTSNPN, CDR2 SVGIG (reference sequence). The CDR3 sequence is 15 residues long. CDR3 sequence (DNA): TGTGCCTGGCTGGACAGGAAGAAAGGAGGGGAGACCCAGTACTTC. Its translation is CAWLDRKKGGETQYF. Variable domain in full (rest from reference TRBV30 and TRBJ2-5): SQTIHQWPATLVQPVGSPLSLECTVEGTSNPNLYWYRQAAGRGLQLLFYSVGIGQISSEVPQNLSASRPQDRQFILSSKKLLLSDSGFYLCAWLDRKKGGETQYFGPGTRLLVL.

J is TRBJ2-1 and V is TRBV28; 7 nucleotides agree with TRBD2. The V gene end was trimmed by 1 base and the J gene end by 8 bases; junction bases not matched to a gene: 14. Per germline, CDR1 MDHEN and CDR2 SYDVKM. This CDR3 region has 17 residues. CDR3: CASSLLRGGSSVDEQFF. Written as DNA, the CDR3 is TGTGCCAGCAGTTTATTAAGGGGAGGGAGTTCGGTTGATGAGCAGTTCTTC.

The chain is built from TRBV5-4 and TRBJ2-1; 14 bases map to TRBD2. CDR1 and CDR2 (germline): SGHNT, YYREEE (reference sequence). The CDR3 is 18 amino acids. Unmatched junction bases numbered 10, after V lost 0 bases and J lost 8 bases. CDR3 residues: CASSLEGTSGRKRDEQFF. As DNA, the CDR3 is TGTGCCAGCAGCTTGGAAGGGACTAGCGGGAGAAAAAGGGATGAGCAGTTCTTC. Together with reference TRBV5-4 and TRBJ2-1, the CDR3 gives the full variable domain: ETGVTQSPTHLIKTRGQQVTLRCSSQSGHNTVSWYQQALGQGPQFIFQYYREEENGRGNFPPRFSGLQFPNYSSELNVNALELDDSALYLCASSLEGTSGRKRDEQFFGPGTRLTVL.

This clone was counted only a few times. The chain is built from TRBV5-6 and TRBJ2-2; 10 bases fit TRBD2. V shed 5 bases, J shed 5 bases, and the junction held 0 bases outside the gene matches. Per the germline V gene, CDR1 is SGHDT and CDR2 is YYEEEE. There are 13 residues in the CDR3. The chain's CDR3 is CASRLAGTGELFF. The CDR3 DNA follows: TGTGCCAGCAGACTAGCGGGAACCGGGGAGCTGTTTTTT.